This is a list of T cell receptor beta chains from one sample in a study of spatial heterogeneity in lung cancer. TCRdb re-analysed the 5' RACE reads in MiXCR, keeping a single row per CDR3 protein. The sample holds around 100,000 distinct CDR3 sequences, approximately 10% seen once. The starting material was PBMCs, obtained at follow-up. These receptors originate from a female donor with early-stage non-small cell lung cancer. The CDR3 runs from the conserved cysteine through the conserved F or W. D genes are given only for firm matches. Size values are once, few and many counts, or a class for expanded clones, and some rows have none.

CDR3 | DNA | size | J | D | V
CASSHHDSIKNIQYF | TGTGCCAGCAGCCATCATGACTCGATTAAAAACATTCAGTACTTC | many | TRBJ2-4 | - | TRBV3-1
CSARDNLRIGNEQFF | TGCAGTGCTAGAGACAACCTTCGAATTGGCAATGAGCAGTTCTTC | - | TRBJ2-1 | - | TRBV20-1
CASSGHLAGVDTQYF | TGTGCCAGCAGTGGGCATCTAGCGGGAGTAGATACGCAGTATTTT | - | TRBJ2-3 | TRBD2 | TRBV6-1
CASSLSLNQPQHF | TGTGCCAGCAGCCTTTCCCTCAATCAGCCCCAGCATTTT | many | TRBJ1-5 | - | TRBV12-3/TRBV12-4
CASSLRGAGTSGSSYEQYF | TGTGCCAGCAGCTTAAGGGGCGCCGGGACTAGCGGGAGTTCCTACGAGCAGTACTTC | - | TRBJ2-7 | TRBD2 | TRBV11-1
CSVEGVGGVNTEAFF | TGCAGCGTTGAAGGGGTAGGGGGCGTGAACACTGAAGCTTTCTTT | many | TRBJ1-1 | TRBD1 | TRBV29-1
CASSQDRRYNEQFF | TGTGCCAGCAGCCAAGATCGCCGGTACAATGAGCAGTTCTTC | few | TRBJ2-1 | - | TRBV3-1
CASNVADTQYF | TGTGCCAGCAACGTTGCAGATACGCAGTATTTT | - | TRBJ2-3 | - | TRBV2
CASSLTTAGVSEQFF | TGTGCCAGCAGCCTCACGACAGCGGGAGTCAGTGAGCAGTTCTTC | - | TRBJ2-1 | TRBD2 | TRBV4-2
CAGSLGRAGGHQETQYF | TGTGCCGGCAGTTTGGGACGAGCGGGAGGCCACCAAGAGACCCAGTACTTC | - | TRBJ2-5 | TRBD2 | TRBV28
CASSQDWSGGKGYTF | TGCGCCAGCAGCCAAGATTGGTCGGGGGGTAAGGGCTACACCTTC | few | TRBJ1-2 | - | TRBV4-1
CASSLYEDGEQFF | TGCGCCAGCAGCTTGTATGAGGATGGGGAGCAGTTCTTC | few | TRBJ2-1 | - | TRBV5-1
CASSLSASSNEKLFF | TGTGCCAGCAGTTTATCAGCCTCGTCTAATGAAAAACTGTTTTTT | once | TRBJ1-4 | - | TRBV27
CSAQGQLDNYGYTF | TGCAGTGCCCAGGGACAGCTAGACAACTATGGCTACACCTTC | - | TRBJ1-2 | TRBD1 | TRBV20-1
CAIRIGGSGELFF | TGTGCCATCAGGATAGGGGGCTCCGGGGAGCTGTTTTTT | - | TRBJ2-2 | TRBD1 | TRBV10-3
CASSLGYSPDTQYF | TGCGCCAGCAGCTTGGGGTATAGCCCAGATACGCAGTATTTT | few | TRBJ2-3 | - | TRBV5-1
CSGQLAPPGNEQFF | TGCAGCGGCCAACTAGCGCCACCGGGCAATGAGCAGTTCTTC | - | TRBJ2-1 | TRBD2 | TRBV29-1
CASSASPAGELFF | TGTGCCAGCAGCGCCTCCCCGGCCGGGGAGCTGTTTTTT | few | TRBJ2-2 | - | TRBV9
CSARGRRNTGELFF | TGCAGTGCTAGAGGACGGAGAAACACCGGGGAGCTGTTTTTT | many | TRBJ2-2 | - | TRBV20-1
CSVQARENTEAFF | TGCAGCGTTCAGGCCAGAGAGAACACTGAAGCTTTCTTT | many | TRBJ1-1 | - | TRBV29-1
CASSLMRDLRNEQFF | TGTGCCAGCAGCTTGATGCGGGACCTACGGAATGAGCAGTTCTTC | many | TRBJ2-1 | - | TRBV11-2
CASSLETYNTGELFF | TGTGCCAGCAGCTTAGAGACGTACAACACCGGGGAGCTGTTTTTT | few | TRBJ2-2 | - | TRBV7-2
CSADSNGRGRTEAFF | TGCAGTGCAGATTCGAATGGACGGGGGCGGACTGAAGCTTTCTTT | - | TRBJ1-1 | - | TRBV20-1
CASSPNLVVQPQHF | TGTGCCAGCAGCCCTAATCTGGTAGTTCAGCCCCAGCATTTT | - | TRBJ1-5 | - | TRBV3-1
CSASLGANYGYTF | TGCAGTGCTAGTTTAGGGGCTAACTATGGCTACACCTTC | few | TRBJ1-2 | - | TRBV20-1
CASSPTGLAEAFF | TGTGCCAGCTCACCGACAGGGTTGGCTGAAGCTTTCTTT | many | TRBJ1-1 | TRBD1 | TRBV18
CASSSRVRSYNEQFF | TGCGCCAGCAGCTCCAGGGTGAGATCCTACAATGAGCAGTTCTTC | once | TRBJ2-1 | - | TRBV5-1
CASSIGKSGANVLTF | TGTGCCAGCAGTATAGGAAAATCTGGGGCCAACGTCCTGACTTTC | many | TRBJ2-6 | - | TRBV6-6
CASSQVGTGNEAFF | TGTGCCAGCAGCCAAGTGGGGACAGGAAACGAAGCTTTCTTT | - | TRBJ1-1 | TRBD1 | TRBV4-2
CASSLGGTGNEKLFF | TGTGCCAGCAGCCTGGGCGGGACAGGGAATGAAAAACTGTTTTTT | many | TRBJ1-4 | TRBD1 | TRBV25-1
CASSLGQGLNTGELFF | TGTGCCAGCAGCTTGGGGCAGGGGCTTAACACCGGGGAGCTGTTTTTT | many | TRBJ2-2 | - | TRBV7-3
CASSRLAGGQSYNEQFF | TGTGCCAGCAGCCGACTAGCGGGAGGCCAATCCTACAATGAGCAGTTCTTC | many | TRBJ2-1 | TRBD2 | TRBV7-3
CATRQGSEQETQYF | TGTGCCACCAGGCAGGGCTCGGAACAAGAGACCCAGTACTTC | - | TRBJ2-5 | - | TRBV10-3
CAWNRGSNQPQHF | TGTGCCTGGAACAGAGGAAGCAATCAGCCCCAGCATTTT | - | TRBJ1-5 | - | TRBV30
CASRRTGGTDTQYF | TGCGCCAGCCGGCGGACGGGCGGCACAGATACGCAGTATTTT | - | TRBJ2-3 | - | TRBV5-1
CASSFRLAGVTGELFF | TGTGCCAGCAGTTTTAGACTAGCGGGAGTCACCGGGGAGCTGTTTTTT | few | TRBJ2-2 | TRBD2 | TRBV27
CASSVDGGADTQYF | TGTGCCAGCAGTGTTGATGGAGGGGCAGATACGCAGTATTTT | few | TRBJ2-3 | - | TRBV6-4
CASSLRIQETQYF | TGTGCCAGCAGCTTGCGTATACAAGAGACCCAGTACTTC | - | TRBJ2-5 | - | TRBV7-7
CASSDGGYGYTF | TGTGCCAGCAGTGACGGTGGGTATGGCTACACCTTC | many | TRBJ1-2 | - | TRBV25-1
CSVGDFTGGKYNEQFF | TGCAGCGTTGGAGACTTCACAGGTGGCAAATACAATGAGCAGTTCTTC | - | TRBJ2-1 | - | TRBV29-1
CASSQVKGSNQPQHF | TGTGCCAGCAGCCAAGTCAAAGGGAGCAATCAGCCCCAGCATTTT | - | TRBJ1-5 | - | TRBV4-2
CASSPPVMPGYTF | TGTGCCAGCTCACCACCTGTTATGCCTGGCTACACCTTC | - | TRBJ1-2 | - | TRBV18
CASSISGGQETQYF | TGTGCCAGTAGTATCAGCGGAGGTCAAGAGACCCAGTACTTC | many | TRBJ2-5 | - | TRBV19
CASSFGTENTEAFF | TGTGCCAGCAGCTTCGGAACGGAGAACACTGAAGCTTTCTTT | - | TRBJ1-1 | - | TRBV11-3
CASDSNYGYTF | TGTGCCAGCGACTCCAACTATGGCTACACCTTC | few | TRBJ1-2 | - | TRBV7-9
CASSLSAGNQAQHF | TGTGCCAGCAGTTTATCGGCCGGCAATCAGGCCCAGCATTTT | many | TRBJ1-5 | - | TRBV28
CASSQTDGNTIYF | TGCGCCAGCAGCCAAACAGACGGAAACACCATATATTTT | few | TRBJ1-3 | - | TRBV4-3
CSARQANTGELFF | TGCAGTGCCAGACAGGCCAACACCGGGGAGCTGTTTTTT | - | TRBJ2-2 | - | TRBV20-1
CSVEGDRTYEAFF | TGCAGCGTTGAAGGCGACAGAACCTATGAAGCTTTCTTT | many | TRBJ1-1 | - | TRBV29-1
CASSLTPGRQETQYF | TGTGCCAGCAGCTTAACCCCGGGACGGCAAGAGACCCAGTACTTC | - | TRBJ2-5 | - | TRBV7-3
CASSPGRISNQPQHF | TGTGCCAGCTCACCGGGCAGGATAAGCAATCAGCCCCAGCATTTT | many | TRBJ1-5 | - | TRBV18
CASSQGGSNNSPLHF | TGTGCCAGCAGCCAAGGTGGCAGCAATAATTCACCCCTCCACTTT | few | TRBJ1-6 | - | TRBV3-1
CASSLGDRMYNEQFF | TGTGCCAGCAGTTTGGGGGACAGGATGTACAATGAGCAGTTCTTC | - | TRBJ2-1 | TRBD1 | TRBV28